Here is one T cell receptor beta chain with its context. Losses at the gene ends were 4 bases for V and 9 bases for J; bases not matched to a gene: 10. From germline, CDR1 is SGHTA and CDR2 FQGNSA. CDR3 size: 16 residues. The entry originates in a study of blood T cell repertoires in COVID-19. In the study overall: Acute-phase and convalescent COVID-19 samples originated in the United States, Italy and Spain. From T cells, B-cell-depleted T cells, or PBMCs came the material, which was cDNA or gDNA.

Original processing notes: From reference gene primer amplification, estimates of nucleated cell counts were derived. Assay used: immunoSEQ multiplex PCR; TCRdb lists only in-frame clones, some missing. Clone size and V and J calls were adopted from that table, with D and trimming inferred from the DNA. The sample records approximately 250,000 clones, roughly 86% being singletons. Sequencing was performed on peripheral blood. V is TRBV7-2 and J is TRBJ2-1; 12 bases map to TRBD1. This clonotype originated in a woman aged 55-70 years who had recovered from COVID-19. CDR3 amino acids: CASSWASGTGGGEQFF. As DNA, the CDR3 is TGTGCCAGCAGCTGGGCGAGTGGGACAGGGGGCGGTGAGCAGTTCTTC.